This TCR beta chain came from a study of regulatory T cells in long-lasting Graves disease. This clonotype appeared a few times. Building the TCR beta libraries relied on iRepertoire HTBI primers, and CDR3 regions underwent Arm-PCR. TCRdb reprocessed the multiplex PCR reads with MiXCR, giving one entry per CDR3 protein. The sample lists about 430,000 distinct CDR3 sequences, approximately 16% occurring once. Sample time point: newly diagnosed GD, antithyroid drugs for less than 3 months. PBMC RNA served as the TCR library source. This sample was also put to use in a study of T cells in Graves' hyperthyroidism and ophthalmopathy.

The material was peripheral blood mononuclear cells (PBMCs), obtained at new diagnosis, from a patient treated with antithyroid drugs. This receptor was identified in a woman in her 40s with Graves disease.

As DNA, the CDR3 is TGTGCCAGCAGCCCTAAAACCGGGCTAGCGGGCTTCCTAGGGAACAATGAGCAGTTCTTC. The encoded protein is CASSPKTGLAGFLGNNEQFF. V gene TRBV11-2 combines with J gene TRBJ2-1; TRBD2 agrees at 8 bases. V was clipped by 5 bases and J by 5 bases; unmatched bases: 23. CDR1 is SGHAT and CDR2 is FQNNGV in the germline V gene. The CDR3 extends over 20 amino acids.